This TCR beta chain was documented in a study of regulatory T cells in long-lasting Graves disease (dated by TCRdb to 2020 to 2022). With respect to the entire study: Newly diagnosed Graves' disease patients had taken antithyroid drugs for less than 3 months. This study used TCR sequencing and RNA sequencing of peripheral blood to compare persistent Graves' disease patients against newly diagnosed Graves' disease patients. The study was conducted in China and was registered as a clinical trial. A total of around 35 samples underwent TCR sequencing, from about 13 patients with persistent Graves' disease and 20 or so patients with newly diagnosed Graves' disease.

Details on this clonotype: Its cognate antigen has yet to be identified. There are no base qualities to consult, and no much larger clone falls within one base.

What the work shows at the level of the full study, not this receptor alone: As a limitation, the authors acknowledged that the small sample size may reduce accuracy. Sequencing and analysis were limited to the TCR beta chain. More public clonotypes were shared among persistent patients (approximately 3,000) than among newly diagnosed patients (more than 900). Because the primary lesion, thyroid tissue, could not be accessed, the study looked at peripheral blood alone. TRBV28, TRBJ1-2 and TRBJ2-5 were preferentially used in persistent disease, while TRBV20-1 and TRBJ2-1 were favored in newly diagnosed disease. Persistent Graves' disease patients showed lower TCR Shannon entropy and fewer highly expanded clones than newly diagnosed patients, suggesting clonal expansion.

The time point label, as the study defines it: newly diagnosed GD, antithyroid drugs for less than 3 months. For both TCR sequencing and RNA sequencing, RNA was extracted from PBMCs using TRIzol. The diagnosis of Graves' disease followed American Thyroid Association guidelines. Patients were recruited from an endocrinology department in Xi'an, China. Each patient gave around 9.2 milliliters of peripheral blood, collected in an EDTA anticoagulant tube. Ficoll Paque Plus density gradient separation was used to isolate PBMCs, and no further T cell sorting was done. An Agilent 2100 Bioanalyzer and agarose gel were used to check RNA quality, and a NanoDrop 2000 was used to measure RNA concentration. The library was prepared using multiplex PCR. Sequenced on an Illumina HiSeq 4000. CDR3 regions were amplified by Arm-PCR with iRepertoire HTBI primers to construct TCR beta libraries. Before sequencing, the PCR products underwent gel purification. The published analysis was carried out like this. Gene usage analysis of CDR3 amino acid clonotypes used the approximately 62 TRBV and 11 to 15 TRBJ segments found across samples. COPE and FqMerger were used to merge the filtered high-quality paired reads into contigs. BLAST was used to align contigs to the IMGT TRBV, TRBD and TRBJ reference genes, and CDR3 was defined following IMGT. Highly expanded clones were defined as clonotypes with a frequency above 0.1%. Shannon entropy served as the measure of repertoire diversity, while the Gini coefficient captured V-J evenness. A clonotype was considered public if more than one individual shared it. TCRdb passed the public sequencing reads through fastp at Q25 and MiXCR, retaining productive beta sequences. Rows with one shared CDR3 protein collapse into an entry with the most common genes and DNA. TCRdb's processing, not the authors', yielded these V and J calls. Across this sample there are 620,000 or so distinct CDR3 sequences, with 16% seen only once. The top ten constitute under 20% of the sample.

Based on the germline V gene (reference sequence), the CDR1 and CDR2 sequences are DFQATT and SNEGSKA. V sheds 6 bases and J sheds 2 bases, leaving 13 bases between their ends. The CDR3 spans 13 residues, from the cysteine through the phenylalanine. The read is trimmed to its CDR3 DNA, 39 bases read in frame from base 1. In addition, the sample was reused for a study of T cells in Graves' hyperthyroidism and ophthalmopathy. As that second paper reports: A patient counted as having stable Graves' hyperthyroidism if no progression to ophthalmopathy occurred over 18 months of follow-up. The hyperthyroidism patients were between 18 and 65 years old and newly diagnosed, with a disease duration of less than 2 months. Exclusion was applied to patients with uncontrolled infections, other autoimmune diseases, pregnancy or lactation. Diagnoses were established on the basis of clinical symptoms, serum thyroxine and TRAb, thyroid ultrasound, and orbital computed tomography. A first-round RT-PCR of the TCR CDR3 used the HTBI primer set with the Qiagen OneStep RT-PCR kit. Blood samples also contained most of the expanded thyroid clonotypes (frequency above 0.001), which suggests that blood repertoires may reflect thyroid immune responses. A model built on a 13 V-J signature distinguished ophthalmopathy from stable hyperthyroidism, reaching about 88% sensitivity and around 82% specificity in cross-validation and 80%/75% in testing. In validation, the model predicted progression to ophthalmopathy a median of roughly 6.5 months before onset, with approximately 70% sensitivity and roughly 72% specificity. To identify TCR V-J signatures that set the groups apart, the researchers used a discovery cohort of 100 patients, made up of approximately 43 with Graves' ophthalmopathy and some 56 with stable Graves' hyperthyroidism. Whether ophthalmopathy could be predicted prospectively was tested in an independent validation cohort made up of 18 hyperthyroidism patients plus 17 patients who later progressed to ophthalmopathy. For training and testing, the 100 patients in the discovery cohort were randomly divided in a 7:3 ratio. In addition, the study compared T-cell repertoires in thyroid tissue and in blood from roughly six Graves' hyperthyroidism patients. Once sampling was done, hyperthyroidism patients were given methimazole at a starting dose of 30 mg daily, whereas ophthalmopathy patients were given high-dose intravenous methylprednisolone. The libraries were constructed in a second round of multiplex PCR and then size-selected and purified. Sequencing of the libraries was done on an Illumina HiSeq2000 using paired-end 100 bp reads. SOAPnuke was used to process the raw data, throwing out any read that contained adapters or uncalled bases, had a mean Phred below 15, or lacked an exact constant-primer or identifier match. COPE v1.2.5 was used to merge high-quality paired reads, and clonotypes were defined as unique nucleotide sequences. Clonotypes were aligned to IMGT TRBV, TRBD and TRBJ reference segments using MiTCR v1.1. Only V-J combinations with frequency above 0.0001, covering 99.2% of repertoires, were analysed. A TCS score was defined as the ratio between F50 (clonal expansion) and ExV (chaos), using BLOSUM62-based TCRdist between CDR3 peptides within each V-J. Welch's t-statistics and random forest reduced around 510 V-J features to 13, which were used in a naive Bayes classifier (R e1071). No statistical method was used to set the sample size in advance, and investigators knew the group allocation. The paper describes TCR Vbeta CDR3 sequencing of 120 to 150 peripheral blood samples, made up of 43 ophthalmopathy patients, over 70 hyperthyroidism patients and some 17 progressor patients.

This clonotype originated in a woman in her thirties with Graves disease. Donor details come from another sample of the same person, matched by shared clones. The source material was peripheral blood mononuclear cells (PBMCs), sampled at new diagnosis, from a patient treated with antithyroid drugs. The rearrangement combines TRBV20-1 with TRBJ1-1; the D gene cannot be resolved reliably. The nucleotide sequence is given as TGCAGTGCCAGTCAGGTGATAAACACTGAAGCTTTCTTT. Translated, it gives CSASQVINTEAFF.